This TCR beta chain originates from a study of blood T cell repertoires in COVID-19. Looking at the study overall: The United States, Italy and Spain supplied acute and convalescent COVID-19 samples. T cells, B-cell-depleted T cells, or PBMCs supplied cDNA or gDNA.

This CDR3 is built from 18 residues. Germline lookup yields CDR1 MGHRA and CDR2 YSYEKL. J gave up 3 bases and V 3 bases, and 13 bases lay outside the gene matches. Per the authors' pipeline: Nucleated cell number was recorded as an estimate derived from reference gene primer amplification. TCRdb's copy holds only in-frame clones and misses some; the assay was immunoSEQ multiplex PCR. The DNA was the basis for D and trimming; V, J and clone size are from that table. The data contain roughly 130,000 clones, 65% to 80% of them singletons. The sequenced material came from peripheral blood. The receptor comes from an elderly man with acute or convalescent COVID-19. The chain uses TRBV4-1 and TRBJ2-7; TRBD1 agrees at 11 bases. The CDR3, as DNA: TGCGCCAGCAGCCATGGCCGACATACGGGGACAGGGGGCTACGAGCAGTACTTC. It specifies CASSHGRHTGTGGYEQYF.